This TCR beta chain is drawn from a study of radiation and T cells in renal cell carcinoma. Study-wide points: In blood, top tumor clones expanded by 2 weeks, shrinking by 4.

The protocol was immunoSEQ multiplex PCR, while the TCRdb copy is restricted to in-frame clones and leaves out a portion. The sample gives 50,000 to 70,000 clones, 70% to 80% of which show up once; roughly 7.5% is in the top ten. Notes on this clone: No antigen is known for it.

Time point described: blood 4 weeks post-SBRT, at nephrectomy. Specified treatment: 15 Gy SBRT to primary tumor, nephrectomy 4 weeks later. Nephrectomy followed 15 Gy stereotactic body radiation by 4 weeks. Blood was sampled at baseline, 2 weeks and 4 weeks after SBRT. The patient's renal cell carcinoma had clear cell pathology. The source material was blood, sampled from a patient whose treatment included radiotherapy and nephrectomy. This TCR was sampled from a man aged 55-75 years with renal cell carcinoma.

CDR3 sequence (DNA): TGTGCCACCAGCTTTAGCAGCGCCCAAGAGACCCAGTACTTC. Translation gives CATSFSSAQETQYF. The chain couples TRBV15 to TRBJ2-5; D gene uncertain. The V end was cut by 5 bases, the J end by 1 base, with 11 bases between. CDR3 length: 14 amino acids. Per germline, CDR1 LNHNV and CDR2 YYDKDF (reference sequence). The whole variable domain, filled in from reference TRBV15 and TRBJ2-5, reads DAMVIQNPRYQVTQFGKPVTLSCSQTLNHNVMYWYQQKSSQAPKLLFHYYDKDFNNEADTPDNFQSRRPNTSFCFLDIRSPGLGDTAMYLCATSFSSAQETQYFGPGTRLLVL.